This T cell receptor beta chain was identified during a study of blood T cells in healthy people across ages. Study observations and caveats: Fewer expanded clones and more diversity marked long-lived versus aged donors. Not knowing donor CMV status may have confounded expanded clonotype changes.

With regard to this clonotype: Its antigen remains unknown.

With a J-beta primer mix and a sample-barcoded 5' primer, a second PCR ran roughly 6 to 11 cycles. TCRdb re-derived calls from the 5' RACE reads in MiXCR, one entry per CDR3 protein. The sample has about 970,000 distinct CDR3 sequences; approximately 50% are singletons. V was pared by 6 bases and J by 7 bases, with 19 bases between. The CDR3 has 14 residues. The germline gives CDR1 MDHEN, CDR2 SYDVKM. Material for sequencing was blood. This rearrangement joins TRBV28 to TRBJ2-7, with D tentatively TRBD1 or TRBD2 (5 bases each). The receptor's source is an older woman in good health. CDR3 sequence reads: CASSVRLGAGEQYF. The CDR3 bases are TGTGCCAGCAGCGTACGACTCGGGGCCGGGGAGCAGTACTTC. The full variable domain, in which reference TRBV28 and TRBJ2-7 provide the parts outside the CDR3, is DVKVTQSSRYLVKRTGEKVFLECVQDMDHENMFWYRQDPGLGLRLIYFSYDVKMKEKGDIPEGYSVSREKKERFSLILESASTNQTSMYLCASSVRLGAGEQYFGPGTRLTVT.